Below, one T cell receptor (beta chain) is given with its context. Its antigen specificity is not known. No qualities accompany the bases; no much larger clone lies one base away. TCR beta CDR3 regions were sequenced from DNA using the immunoSEQ Assay. Per the authors' processing: T cell density was computed as TCR beta template counts normalized to usable DNA estimated by amplifying housekeeping genes. Richness was estimated using the preseqR package, with extrapolation to 400,000 templates for PBMC samples and to 120,000 templates for tissue samples. Clonality was taken to be one minus Pielou's evenness. Tissue-enriched TCRs were identified by differential abundance testing using productive amino-acid clonotypes, minimum total count 5 and alpha 0.1. Repertoire overlap between compartments was quantified with the Jaccard Index and Morisita Overlap Index. GLIPH clustered TCR beta CDR3s with public tetramer-defined viral CDR3s; viral motifs required at least three viral sequences plus V-gene enrichment. Entries here come from immuneACCESS through TCRdb and include only in-frame sequences with V and J called. Some clones fail to appear in such tables; in the studies checked, an unresolved V gene covers under half of the shortfall, and the cause of the remainder is unknown. V, J and clone size are those of that table, while D and trimming were read from the DNA. The sample table contains 3,500 to 5,000 clones; only one count was recorded for more than 30% of them. Of the sample, around 21% falls within the top ten clones.

These data are taken from a study of T cells in localized non-small cell lung cancer (dated by TCRdb to between 2020 and 2021). With respect to the entire study: The study examined T cell repertoires in a few hundred patients with early-stage NSCLC and compared tumors with uninvolved tumor-adjacent lungs. The cohort comprised approximately 240 treatment-naïve NSCLC patients with resected, localized lung tumors. NSCLC patients had a mean age of around 61 years, and about 140 were male and 107 female.

At diagnosis, tumor, uninvolved tumor-adjacent lung and peripheral blood were collected and then preserved as a mix of FFPE and fresh-frozen material. Broad study findings and their caveats: Longer overall survival was associated with higher T cell density in blood, whereas shorter survival was associated with higher clonality in adjacent lung. Uninvolved tumor-adjacent lung showed the highest T cell clonality, higher than tumor, which suggests more focused antigenic responses in the uninvolved tumor-adjacent lung. Because the study design was exploratory, TCR variables were selected using unadjusted p-values without false-discovery rate correction. Because multi-region tumor sequencing was not performed, intratumor heterogeneity could not be ruled out. A median of roughly 60 of the top 100 tumor clones were detected in paired uninvolved adjacent lung, and under 30 of these tumor clones were also found among the top 100 clones of the paired uninvolved adjacent lung.

Trimming accounts for 4 bases at V and 4 bases at J, while the number of junction bases matched to no gene is 13. In the germline V gene, CDR1 corresponds to MNHGY and CDR2 to SAAAGT. The CDR3 sequence holds 17 residues, the cysteine and phenylalanine included. The retained sequence is limited to the CDR3, 51 bases, with the frame set at the first base. The TCR comes from a male donor older than 55 with stage III lung adenocarcinoma. Sequences were derived from lung tumor tissue, sampled before any cancer treatment. This receptor chain uses TRBV6-8 and TRBJ2-3, with 8 central nucleotides matching TRBD1. CDR3 sequence: CASSSIGQGRWADTQYF. The DNA sequence reads TGTGCCAGCAGTTCCATCGGACAGGGACGGTGGGCAGATACGCAGTATTTT.